What follows are 20 T cell receptor delta chains derived from one specimen sequenced in a study of Vδ1+ human thymocytes. RNA was extracted from the cells and then reverse transcribed. Pooled V-gene forward primers with one constant-region reverse primer generated the CDR3 amplicons by multiplex PCR. With CATT, TCRdb re-called clones from the multiplex PCR reads. The sample includes some 19,000 delta-chain clones, roughly 8% seen only once; the top ten take 0.8% to 1%. Findings and limits, study-wide: In the thymus, TRG and TRD repertoires looked highly polyclonal with Gaussian CDR3 lengths.

Their target antigens are unknown. Sequencing was performed on Vdelta1+ gamma-delta thymocytes from the thymus. The subset is: FACS-sorted CD3+ TCRalphabeta- TCRVdelta1+ TCRVdelta2- thymocytes. Receptors were obtained from a child under three years old who had congenital heart surgery.

The rearrangement uses TRDV1 and TRDJ1; TRDD3 aligns across 9 bases. This CDR3 has 21 amino acids. Germline V lookup: CDR1 TSWWSYY, CDR2 QGS. The ends lost 2 bases at V and 0 bases at J; junction bases unmatched: 19. This chain's CDR3 is CALGEDFLLGDAHIYTDKLIF. In nucleotides, the CDR3 is TGTGCTCTTGGGGAAGATTTCCTACTGGGGGACGCCCATATATACACCGATAAACTCATCTTT.

This clone has a handful of counts. The rearrangement links TRDV1 to TRDJ1, with TRDD3 identical over 9 bases. Germline CDR1 and CDR2: TSWWSYY and QGS. The V segment lost 2 bases and the J segment 0 bases; nucleotides outside the gene matches: 19. The CDR3 is 21 amino acids. For the CDR3, the DNA is TGTGCTCTTGGGGAAAAGAGGGAGTGGGTGGGGGATATCAGGTACACCGATAAACTCATCTTT. The encoded protein is CALGEKREWVGDIRYTDKLIF.

The genes are TRDV1 and TRDJ1; 13 positions agree with TRDD3. Per germline, CDR1 TSWWSYY and CDR2 QGS. The CDR3 covers 22 residues. Trimming took 3 bases from V and 0 from J; bases not matched to a gene: 19. Here the CDR3 reads CALGEPAPAYWGIRLDTDKLIF. CDR3 sequence (DNA): TGTGCTCTTGGGGAGCCCGCCCCAGCTTACTGGGGGATACGGCTGGACACCGATAAACTCATCTTT.

This clone was seen a few times. The J gene is TRDJ1, the V gene TRDV1; D may be TRDD3 (5 bases). The CDR3 has 18 amino acids. Trimming shortened V by 5 bases and J by 5 bases, and 27 bases separated the two germline ends. Germline V CDR1 and CDR2: TSWWSYY, QGS. The CDR3 bases are TGTGCTCTTGGGCAACAGTCCTTTTGGGGACTTCATCCGGATAAACTCATCTTT. It translates to CALGQQSFWGLHPDKLIF.

V gene TRDV1 combines with J gene TRDJ1; 12 nucleotides align to TRDD3. V shed 0 bases, J shed 0 bases, and the junction held 20 bases outside the gene matches. Germline CDR1 TSWWSYY, CDR2 QGS. This CDR3 comprises 23 residues. CDR3 coding DNA: TGTGCTCTTGGGGAACTAATTCCAAACTGGGGGATACAAAGGTCCGATGACACCGATAAACTCATCTTT. It is translated as CALGELIPNWGIQRSDDTDKLIF.

This clone was seen only a few times. This chain joins TRDV1 and TRDJ1; D possibly corresponds to TRDD2 (9 bases). V shed 7 bases and J shed 0 bases, with 27 bases lying between them. Germline V lookup: CDR1 TSWWSYY, CDR2 QGS. The CDR3 is made up of 19 amino acids. CDR3 residues: CALEAPAFLLGVYTDKLIF. For the CDR3, the DNA is TGTGCTCTTGAGGCCCCGGCCTTCCTACTGGGGGTTTACACCGATAAACTCATCTTT.

This clone was counted only a few times. The chain couples TRDV2 to TRDJ1; a possible D gene is TRDD3 (6 bases). CDR1 and CDR2 from the germline V gene are GEAIGNYY and EKD. CDR3 size: 17 residues. Trimming left V 4 bases short and J 3 bases short, with 23 bases between. The CDR3 nucleotides read TGTGCCTGTGATCCCGCCTACCCCCGGAGGGGATCCGATAAACTCATCTTT. Its protein product is CACDPAYPRRGSDKLIF.

This clone appeared a few times. The chain carries TRDV1 and TRDJ1; 7 bases match TRDD3. Trimming cost V 5 bases and J 3 bases; bases outside gene matches: 21. The germline gives CDR1 TSWWSYY, CDR2 QGS. There are 19 residues in the CDR3. As DNA, the CDR3 is TGTGCTCTTGGGTGGGCTTCTCCTTTCTACTGGGGCCGACCCGATAAACTCATCTTT. Translated: CALGWASPFYWGRPDKLIF.

This clone was detected only a few times. The chain joins TRDV1 to TRDJ1, with 10 bases identical to TRDD3. CDR3 size: 20 residues. Germline CDR1 TSWWSYY, CDR2 QGS. The V gene end was trimmed by 2 bases and the J gene end by 0 bases; junction bases not matched to a gene: 15. The chain's CDR3 is CALGEGPLHGGDTYTDKLIF. CDR3 in DNA: TGTGCTCTTGGGGAAGGGCCCCTACACGGGGGGGATACGTACACCGATAAACTCATCTTT.

This sequence joins TRDV1 and TRDJ1; 10 nucleotides agree with TRDD3. CDR1 is TSWWSYY and CDR2 is QGS in the germline V gene. V was clipped by 4 bases and J by 3 bases; unmatched bases: 23. CDR3 size: 21 residues. Written as DNA, the CDR3 is TGTGCTCTTGGGGTATTCCTAGGGGTAAGCTGGGGGATAAAGGACCCCGATAAACTCATCTTT. Its protein is CALGVFLGVSWGIKDPDKLIF.

This chain uses TRDV1 with TRDJ1, with 9 bases lining up with TRDD3. The ends lost 1 base at V and 0 bases at J; junction bases unmatched: 24. CDR3 length: 23 residues. Germline V CDR1 and CDR2: TSWWSYY, QGS. Here the CDR3 reads CALGEPLSFRVGTGGGYTDKLIF. The CDR3 bases are TGTGCTCTTGGGGAACCCCTTTCCTTCCGTGTAGGTACTGGGGGAGGGTACACCGATAAACTCATCTTT.

V and J are TRDV1 and TRDJ1; 7 bases agree with TRDD3. V lost 1 base to trimming and J lost 4 bases; unmatched junction nucleotides: 15. Per germline, CDR1 TSWWSYY and CDR2 QGS. The CDR3 has 18 amino acids. CDR3 sequence: CALGEPGLAYTGVDKLIF. CDR3 DNA: TGTGCTCTTGGGGAACCCGGCCTGGCTTATACTGGGGTCGATAAACTCATCTTT.

The chain employs TRDV1 and TRDJ1, with TRDD3 matching over 13 bases. The CDR3 is made up of 19 amino acids. In germline, CDR1 is TSWWSYY, CDR2 QGS. Trimming at V came to 0 bases and at J to 7 bases, leaving 14 bases not matched to a gene. Here the CDR3 DNA reads TGTGCTCTTGGGGAACTAGCCTTCCCCCGTACTGGGGGATACGGTAAACTCATCTTT. Encoded protein: CALGELAFPRTGGYGKLIF.

This clone was seen a handful of times. The J gene is TRDJ1, the V gene TRDV1, with 9 bases fitting TRDD3. V lost 6 bases to trimming and J lost 5 bases; unmatched junction nucleotides: 19. The CDR3 covers 18 residues. CDR1 and CDR2 from the germline V gene are TSWWSYY and QGS. CDR3 sequence: CALGGSSLGLGDLDKLIF. The DNA of the CDR3 is TGTGCTCTTGGAGGCTCTTCCCTCGGGCTGGGGGATTTGGATAAACTCATCTTT.

The V call is TRDV1, the J call TRDJ1; TRDD3 aligns across 9 bases. This CDR3 has 19 amino acids. The V gene end was trimmed by 0 bases and the J gene end by 1 base; junction bases not matched to a gene: 12. The germline CDR1 and CDR2 sequences are TSWWSYY and QGS. CDR3 in DNA: TGTGCTCTTGGGGAACTTCCTAGCCGGGGGATACATTGCACCGATAAACTCATCTTT. As protein: CALGELPSRGIHCTDKLIF.

This rearrangement joins TRDV1 to TRDJ1; TRDD3 matches at 9 bases. TCRdb carries no J gene annotation; the J gene was assigned here by matching the DNA with germline. From germline, CDR1 is TSWWSYY and CDR2 QGS. The CDR3 runs 21 residues. With V trimmed by 2 bases and J by 0 bases, 19 bases remained unmatched. CDR3: CALGEKGSYPLYWGNTDKLIF. DNA for the CDR3: TGTGCTCTTGGGGAAAAGGGTTCCTACCCACTATACTGGGGGAACACCGATAAACTCATCTTT.

The rearrangement joins TRDV1 to TRDJ1; TRDD3 matches at 8 bases. CDR1 is TSWWSYY and CDR2 is QGS in the germline V gene. This CDR3 is built from 19 residues. The J segment lost 3 bases and the V segment lost 2 bases, leaving 17 bases of the junction unmatched. CDR3 in amino acids: CALGETPLGDDAAPDKLIF. DNA for the CDR3: TGTGCTCTTGGGGAAACTCCTCTGGGGGACGACGCTGCGCCCGATAAACTCATCTTT.

The genes are TRDV1 and TRDJ1, with 9 bases that match TRDD2. Here the J gene came from matching the DNA to germline, since TCRdb omits it. CDR1 and CDR2 (germline): TSWWSYY, QGS. The CDR3 runs to 23 residues. Trimming cost V 0 bases and J 1 base; bases outside gene matches: 24. CDR3 loop: CALGELSLPTIHYTGDSTDKLIF. The CDR3, as DNA: TGTGCTCTTGGGGAACTTAGCCTTCCTACCATCCACTATACTGGGGATTCCACCGATAAACTCATCTTT.

The chain employs TRDV1 and TRDJ1; D possibly corresponds to TRDD3 (8 bases). Germline V CDR1 and CDR2: TSWWSYY, QGS. This CDR3 has 22 amino acids. Trimming pared 0 bases from V and 3 bases from J, leaving 32 bases between. The CDR3 DNA reads as TGTGCTCTTGGGGAACTAGGCTATCCCCTTCCTCGTACTGGGGGCCGGGCCGATAAACTCATCTTT. This translates into CALGELGYPLPRTGGRADKLIF.

This clone appeared a few times. The gene calls are TRDV1 and TRDJ1, with a weak D call TRDD3 (5 bases). The germline CDR1 and CDR2 sequences are TSWWSYY and QGS. The CDR3 is 13 amino acids. Trimming pared 3 bases from V and 7 bases from J, leaving 12 bases between. CDR3 region: CALGDLGGSKLIF. For the CDR3, the DNA is TGTGCTCTTGGGGATCTCGGGGGGTCTAAACTCATCTTT.